These 30 T cell receptor beta chains were all obtained from the same sample, sequenced in a study of blood T cell repertoires in COVID-19 (dated by TCRdb to between 2020 and 2021). Libraries were made using the immunoSEQ multiplex PCR assay. In TCRdb, the immuneACCESS table is reduced to in-frame sequences with V and J assigned. These tables do not hold every clone; where another copy was compared, an unresolved V gene accounts for under half, and the others remain unexplained. Recorded for this sample are over 60,000 clones; about 88% of them occurred a single time. The top ten clones comprise under 10% of the sample. Sequencing was done on a sample of peripheral blood. The receptors come from an elderly man with acute or convalescent COVID-19.

DNA for the CDR3: TGTGCCAGCATCAGCCTTAGGGGCGGTGATACGCAGTATTTT. Translating gives CASISLRGGDTQYF. This rearrangement joins TRBV21-1 to TRBJ2-3; no DNA check was done on the table's D call, TRBD1. TRBV21-1 is annotated as a pseudogene. CDR3 length equals 14 residues.

The V call is TRBV28, the J call TRBJ1-1, with D tentatively TRBD1 (5 bases). Trimming removed 3 bases from V and 5 bases from J, with 16 bases in between. The germline CDR1 and CDR2 sequences are MDHEN and SYDVKM. This CDR3 comprises 15 residues. The CDR3 region is CASSFITAGRTEAFF. The DNA of the CDR3 is TGTGCCAGCAGTTTTATAACGGCAGGGAGGACTGAAGCTTTCTTT.

The chain uses TRBV9 and TRBJ1-4, with TRBD1 as a possible D gene (6 bases). The CDR3 sequence is 15 residues long. Germline loops: CDR1 SGDLS, CDR2 YYNGEE. Trimming shortened V by 0 bases and J by 5 bases, and 11 bases separated the two germline ends. The CDR3 spells CASSVDTGQNEKLFF. CDR3 in DNA: TGTGCCAGCAGCGTAGATACAGGACAGAATGAAAAACTGTTTTTT.

This chain uses TRBV5-1 with TRBJ2-1; the D gene is possibly TRBD1 (6 bases). Germline CDR1 is SGHRS and CDR2 is YFSETQ. Trimming pared 2 bases from V and 7 bases from J, leaving 16 bases between. The CDR3 sequence is 15 residues long. CDR3 coding DNA: TGCGCCAGCAGCTTATACGGCTCCACAGGGAATGAGCAGTTCTTC. This translates into CASSLYGSTGNEQFF.

The chain couples TRBV21-1 to TRBJ1-2; the table's D gene call, TRBD1, was not cross checked with the DNA. TRBV21-1 is termed a pseudogene. There are 14 residues in the CDR3. CDR3 DNA: TGTGCCAGCAGCAAAGTGGCAGGAAACTATGGCTACACCTTC. Its protein product is CASSKVAGNYGYTF.

This sequence joins TRBV5-4 and TRBJ2-7; possibly TRBD1 for D (6 bases). V lost 4 bases, J lost 4 bases, and 9 bases lay in between. Germline loops: CDR1 SGHNT, CDR2 YYREEE (reference sequence). The CDR3 runs 12 residues. CDR3 in amino acids: CASSPTGYEQYF. CDR3 nucleotide sequence: TGTGCCAGCAGCCCCACAGGGTACGAGCAGTACTTC.

The chain uses TRBV30 and TRBJ2-7, with D perhaps TRBD2 (6 bases). V lost 0 bases to trimming and J lost 1 base, with 13 bases between them. Germline V gene lookup returns CDR1 GTSNPN and CDR2 SVGIG (reference sequence). The CDR3 contains 15 residues. The CDR3 loop is CAWSVRRALSYEQYF. CDR3 nucleotides: TGTGCCTGGAGTGTGAGGAGGGCCTTATCCTACGAGCAGTACTTC.

This rearrangement joins TRBV7-2 to TRBJ2-3; 8 bases fit TRBD2. The V gene end was trimmed by 6 bases and the J gene end by 4 bases; junction bases not matched to a gene: 12. The length of the CDR3 is 16 residues. CDR1 and CDR2 from the germline V gene are SGHTA and FQGNSA. This CDR3 reads CASSIDRGLGADTQYF. CDR3 nucleotide sequence: TGTGCCAGCAGTATAGATAGGGGACTAGGGGCAGATACGCAGTATTTT.

The J gene is TRBJ1-1, the V gene TRBV3-1 (or the pseudogene TRBV3-2); 8 nucleotides line up with TRBD1. The germline V gene encodes CDR1 LGHDT and CDR2 YNNKEL (reference sequence). V trimming: 4 bases; J trimming: 0 bases; junction bases outside the gene matches: 7. The CDR3 extends over 16 amino acids. In DNA, the CDR3 is TGTGCCAGCAGCCTTCTAGGACAGGGCCTGAACACTGAAGCTTTCTTT. Translated: CASSLLGQGLNTEAFF.

This clone was counted a single time. Other DNA sequences of this sample code for an identical CDR3. The CDR3 region has the DNA TGTGCCAGCAGTTGGGGAGGCACTGAAGCTTTCTTT. It codes for CASSWGGTEAFF. The J gene is TRBJ1-1, the V gene TRBV12-3 or TRBV12-4; no clear D gene. Trimming stripped 4 bases from V and 4 bases from J, with 7 bases between. CDR3 size: 12 residues.

J is TRBJ2-2 and V is TRBV10-2; 10 bases line up with TRBD1. This CDR3 contains 16 residues. J lost 7 bases, V lost 6 bases, and 11 bases had no gene match. CDR1 and CDR2 (germline): WSHSY, SAAADI. Here the CDR3 DNA reads TGCGCCAGCAGCGAGCTTCGACAGGGGGCGAACGGGGAGCTGTTTTTT. Translated: CASSELRQGANGELFF.

J is TRBJ1-2 and V is TRBV9; a weak D match, TRBD1 (5 bases). Trimming left V 3 bases short and J 4 bases short, with 13 bases between. The CDR3 loop spans 14 amino acids. Germline assignment: CDR1 SGDLS and CDR2 YYNGEE. CDR3 nucleotides: TGTGCCAGCAGCGCTTCCCAGGGTACCTATGGCTACACCTTC. Protein sequence: CASSASQGTYGYTF. The whole variable domain, remainder taken from reference TRBV9 and TRBJ1-2, is DSGVTQTPKHLITATGQRVTLRCSPRSGDLSVYWYQQSLDQGLQFLIQYYNGEERAKGNILERFSAQQFPDLHSELNLSSLELGDSALYFCASSASQGTYGYTFGSGTRLTVV.

This chain connects TRBV24-1 to TRBJ2-1, with TRBD2 matching over 10 bases. The CDR3 is 14 residues long. Germline V gene sequence: CDR1 KGHDR, CDR2 SFDVKD. The V gene end was trimmed by 6 bases and the J gene end by 5 bases; junction bases not matched to a gene: 3. In DNA form, the CDR3 reads TGTGCCACCAGTAGTCTAGCGGGGGACAATGAGCAGTTCTTC. Encoded protein: CATSSLAGDNEQFF.

The chain carries TRBV6-6 and TRBJ2-1, with 10 bases that match TRBD1. Germline assignment: CDR1 MNHNY and CDR2 SVGAGI (reference sequence). The V and J ends lost 2 bases and 5 bases, in that order; junction bases with no gene match: 3. CDR3 length: 15 residues. The CDR3 coding sequence is TGTGCCAGCAGTTACCGGGACAGGGGTAACAATGAGCAGTTCTTC. Translating gives CASSYRDRGNNEQFF.

This clone was recorded once. This chain uses TRBV6-5 with TRBJ1-1, with 8 bases that match TRBD1. V shed 6 bases, J shed 8 bases, and the junction held 5 bases outside the gene matches. This CDR3 spans 12 amino acids. Germline V gene sequence: CDR1 MNHEY, CDR2 SVGAGI. CDR3 DNA sequence: TGTGCCAGCAGCCGACAGGGGCGGGAAGCTTTCTTT. Its protein is CASSRQGREAFF.

The chain couples TRBV7-9 to TRBJ2-1, with D possibly matching TRBD2 (6 bases). CDR1 SEHNR and CDR2 FQNEAQ come from the germline V gene (reference sequence). V lost 2 bases, J lost 15 bases, and 20 bases lay in between. CDR3 length: 14 amino acids. CDR3 in DNA: TGTGCCAGCAGCTTATTACGGGAGTCCCCTTCCCCGTTCTTC. As protein: CASSLLRESPSPFF.

The CDR3 DNA follows: TGTGCCAGTAGTACTCTAGCGGGAGGGCTCGGTGAGCAGTTCTTC. Its translation: CASSTLAGGLGEQFF. V usage is TRBV19 and J usage is TRBJ2-1; TRBD2 agrees at 12 bases. The CDR3 totals 15 residues. Germline lookup yields CDR1 LNHDA and CDR2 SQIVND (reference sequence). V was clipped by 4 bases and J by 9 bases; unmatched bases: 7.

The chain has TRBV6-1 and TRBJ2-7; TRBD1 matches 9 bases. Trimming removed 0 bases from V and 5 bases from J; junction bases left unmatched: 5. This CDR3 contains 15 residues. The V gene's germline CDR1 is MNHNS and CDR2 SASEGT. The CDR3 protein is CASSEAGTGNHEQYF. The CDR3 DNA follows: TGTGCCAGCAGTGAAGCGGGGACAGGGAACCACGAGCAGTACTTC.

The CDR3 DNA reads TGTGCCAGCAGGACAGGTGGGGGACTAGCGCTCCACGAGCAGTACTTC. Translation: CASRTGGGLALHEQYF. This chain joins TRBV21-1 and TRBJ2-7; the table's D call, TRBD2, was not checked against the DNA. TRBV21-1 is a documented pseudogene. This CDR3 region has 16 residues.

J is TRBJ1-6 and V is TRBV5-1, with 7 bases aligning to TRBD1. Germline V gene lookup returns CDR1 SGHRS and CDR2 YFSETQ. J lost 5 bases, V lost 6 bases, and 2 bases had no gene match. The CDR3 is 13 amino acids. The CDR3 DNA sequence: TGCGCCAGCAACGACAGGGATAATTCACCCCTCCACTTT. Translated: CASNDRDNSPLHF.

This sequence joins TRBV7-2 and TRBJ2-7, with 8 bases lining up with TRBD1. After removal of 4 bases from V and 3 bases from J, the junction contained 2 bases not matched to a gene. This CDR3 region has 13 residues. Looked up from germline, CDR1 is SGHTA and CDR2 is FQGNSA. DNA for the CDR3: TGTGCCAGCAGCTCGACAGGGGACTACGAGCAGTACTTC. It translates to CASSSTGDYEQYF.

The V gene is TRBV19, the J gene TRBJ1-1; 9 bases line up with TRBD1. Germline CDR1 is LNHDA and CDR2 is SQIVND (reference sequence). This CDR3 has 14 residues. Trimming at V came to 9 bases and at J to 4 bases, leaving 9 bases not matched to a gene. As DNA, the CDR3 is TGTGCCAGCCTCGGACAGGGGATGAGCACTGAAGCTTTCTTT. It translates to CASLGQGMSTEAFF.

The chain employs TRBV3-1 (or the pseudogene TRBV3-2) and TRBJ2-3; 8 bases align to TRBD2. Per the germline V gene, CDR1 is LGHDT and CDR2 is YNNKEL (reference sequence). This CDR3 contains 15 residues. The V and J ends lost 4 bases and 4 bases, in that order; junction bases with no gene match: 7. CDR3 sequence: CASSLTGGRPDTQYF. The DNA of the CDR3 is TGTGCCAGCAGCCTGACGGGGGGGCGCCCAGATACGCAGTATTTT.

This chain connects TRBV11-2 to TRBJ2-5, with TRBD2 matching 10 bases. The CDR3 has 17 amino acids. Germline V gives CDR1 SGHAT, CDR2 FQNNGV. The V and J ends lost 0 bases and 5 bases, in that order; junction bases with no gene match: 9. CDR3 in DNA: TGTGCCAGCAGCTTAGATGGGCAAGCGGGGGGGCCCGAGACCCAGTACTTC. Its translation is CASSLDGQAGGPETQYF.

The chain has TRBV10-3 and TRBJ1-5; D is uncertain. The CDR3 spans 12 residues. Per the germline V gene, CDR1 is ENHRY and CDR2 is SYGVKD. The ends were cut back, 2 bases at V and 4 bases at J, with 3 bases in the middle. CDR3 in amino acids: CAISELNQPQHF. In DNA, the CDR3 is TGTGCCATCAGTGAGCTTAATCAGCCCCAGCATTTT.

The J gene is TRBJ1-1, the V gene TRBV5-1, with D hard to call. The CDR3 consists of 13 residues. V lost 3 bases and J 0 bases, leaving 6 bases between the germline ends. Germline V lookup: CDR1 SGHRS, CDR2 YFSETQ. The CDR3 region is CASSSGLNTEAFF. CDR3 bases: TGCGCCAGCAGCTCAGGCTTGAACACTGAAGCTTTCTTT.

The CDR3 loop reads CASSNGGPGTASNEKLFF. CDR3 DNA: TGTGCCAGTAGTAACGGGGGACCTGGGACAGCCTCTAATGAAAAACTGTTTTTT. The V and J genes are TRBV19 and TRBJ1-4; the match to TRBD1 covers 7 bases. The CDR3 loop spans 18 amino acids. Germline V gene sequence: CDR1 LNHDA, CDR2 SQIVND (reference sequence). V lost 4 bases to trimming and J lost 3 bases; unmatched junction nucleotides: 14.

The V gene is TRBV20-1, the J gene TRBJ1-1; no clear D. The V end lost 6 bases, the J end lost 4 bases, and 9 bases lay between the germline ends. Germline assignment: CDR1 DFQATT and CDR2 SNEGSKA (reference sequence). The CDR3 totals 11 residues. CDR3 coding DNA: TGCAGTGCCGGGGTTACCACTGAAGCTTTCTTT. Protein product: CSAGVTTEAFF.

The chain combines TRBV5-6 with TRBJ1-5, with no clear D. Per the germline V gene, CDR1 is SGHDT and CDR2 is YYEEEE. This CDR3 has 13 amino acids. Trimming left V 2 bases short and J 2 bases short, with 5 bases between. The CDR3 sequence: CASSFRGNQPQHF. In nucleotides, the CDR3 is TGTGCCAGCAGCTTCCGGGGCAATCAGCCCCAGCATTTT.

In its sample, this clone was seen a few times. The chain employs TRBV7-8 and TRBJ2-4; D might be TRBD1 (8 bases). V was pared by 1 base and J by 6 bases, with 22 bases between. The germline V gene has CDR1 SGHVS and CDR2 FQNEAQ. The CDR3 contains 18 residues. CDR3 amino acids: CASSLDGVRHRGGNIQYF. CDR3 DNA sequence: TGTGCCAGCAGCTTAGACGGCGTCCGTCACAGGGGGGGAAACATTCAGTACTTC.